These 20 T cell receptor beta chains originate from one sample sequenced in a study of T cell responses to AZD1222 COVID-19 vaccine. Assay used: immunoSEQ multiplex PCR; TCRdb lists only in-frame clones, some missing. Of approximately 150,000 clones listed, over 90% are singletons. Sequences were derived from peripheral blood, sampled on day 0 of AZD1222 vaccination. These receptors originate from an adult in good health.

The DNA of the CDR3 is TGTGCCAGCAGTTACGACAGAAGAGCGAGCTACGAGCAGTACTTC. Its translation: CASSYDRRASYEQYF. The chain is built from TRBV6-2 or TRBV6-3 and TRBJ2-7, with D tentatively TRBD1 (5 bases). V dropped 2 bases and J dropped 3 bases, with 14 bases sitting between them. In germline, CDR1 is MNHEY, CDR2 SVGEGT. The CDR3 spans 15 residues.

The chain employs TRBV7-9 and TRBJ2-3; D could derive from TRBD1 or TRBD2 (6 bases each). Germline V lookup: CDR1 SEHNR, CDR2 FQNEAQ (reference sequence). V gave up 5 bases and J gave up 2 bases, with 17 bases separating them. The length of the CDR3 is 16 residues. Here the CDR3 reads CASSLGGGRTTDTQYF. For the CDR3, the DNA is TGTGCCAGCAGCCTAGGAGGGGGGCGGACCACAGATACGCAGTATTTT.

J is TRBJ1-1 and V is TRBV6-5; D unresolved. Germline V lookup: CDR1 MNHEY, CDR2 SVGAGI. CDR3 length: 15 amino acids. V was trimmed by 2 bases and J by 1 base, leaving 11 bases between them. CDR3 bases: TGTGCCAGCAGTTACCAACAGCTAGAGAACACTGAAGCTTTCTTT. Translating gives CASSYQQLENTEAFF.

This clone is a singleton in its sample. V usage is TRBV3-1 (or the pseudogene TRBV3-2) and J usage is TRBJ2-2; possibly TRBD1 for D (6 bases). V was cut by 6 bases and J by 1 base, with 18 bases left in between. The CDR3 has 17 amino acids. CDR1 and CDR2 (germline): LGHDT, YNNKEL (reference sequence). The CDR3 sequence: CASRLTGTLKNTGELFF. In nucleotides, the CDR3 is TGTGCCAGCAGACTAACCGGGACACTCAAGAACACCGGGGAGCTGTTTTTT.

The J gene is TRBJ2-7, the V gene TRBV29-1, with D hard to call. The CDR3 runs 12 residues. V dropped 3 bases and J dropped 6 bases, with 12 bases sitting between them. The germline gives CDR1 SQVTM, CDR2 ANQGSEA. DNA of the CDR3: TGCAGCGTTGAGCGGAGTTCCAGCGAGCAGTACTTC. It encodes CSVERSSSEQYF.

The CDR3: CASSLPETGELFF. The CDR3 DNA reads as TGTGCCAGCAGCTTACCAGAGACCGGGGAGCTGTTTTTT. The chain links TRBV11-3 to TRBJ2-2; D remains ambiguous. The V end was cut by 2 bases, the J end by 5 bases, with 6 bases between. CDR1 SGHNT and CDR2 YENEEA come from the germline V gene. The CDR3 loop spans 13 amino acids.

The rearrangement joins TRBV28 to TRBJ1-2, with 9 positions matching TRBD1. V lost 3 bases, J lost 8 bases, and 10 bases stayed unmatched. Germline V lookup: CDR1 MDHEN, CDR2 SYDVKM. The CDR3 runs to 15 residues. The CDR3 loop is CASSFSLTGGWGYTF. DNA for the CDR3: TGTGCCAGCAGTTTTTCTCTAACAGGGGGCTGGGGCTACACCTTC.

CDR3 protein: CASSITTGVETQYF. The DNA for the CDR3 is TGCGCCAGCAGCATAACGACAGGGGTAGAGACCCAGTACTTC. The rearrangement uses TRBV5-1 and TRBJ2-5, with 8 bases lining up with TRBD1. The CDR3 has 14 amino acids. Germline V lookup: CDR1 SGHRS, CDR2 YFSETQ. V dropped 4 bases and J dropped 4; count of bases not matched to a gene: 6.

The chain carries TRBV3-1 (or the pseudogene TRBV3-2) and TRBJ2-2; 8 bases are a match to TRBD2. Looked up from germline, CDR1 is LGHDT and CDR2 is YNNKEL (reference sequence). This CDR3 comprises 16 residues. J was trimmed by 2 bases and V by 4 bases; bases with no gene match: 6. CDR3 protein: CASSPWTSFNTGELFF. CDR3 nucleotides: TGTGCCAGCAGCCCATGGACTAGCTTTAACACCGGGGAGCTGTTTTTT.

The V call is TRBV5-6, the J call TRBJ2-7; 7 bases fit TRBD2. From germline, CDR1 is SGHDT and CDR2 YYEEEE. V gave up 2 bases and J gave up 2 bases; unmatched junction bases: 7. The CDR3 has 15 residues. The CDR3 spells CASSFSGLNTYEQYF. CDR3 coding DNA: TGTGCCAGCAGCTTTAGCGGGCTAAACACCTACGAGCAGTACTTC.

This chain uses TRBV6-2 or TRBV6-3 with TRBJ1-2; no definite D call. From germline, CDR1 is MNHEY and CDR2 SVGEGT. This CDR3 has 13 residues. Trimming took off 0 bases at V and 6 bases at J, with 8 bases between the two ends. The CDR3 here is CASSYSIGDGYTF. In DNA form, the CDR3 reads TGTGCCAGCAGTTACTCGATCGGAGATGGCTACACCTTC.

This chain links TRBV11-2 with TRBJ1-2, with D possibly being TRBD1 (5 bases). V dropped 0 bases and J dropped 14 bases, with 13 bases sitting between them. The CDR3 loop spans 12 amino acids. Germline V gene data show CDR1 as SGHAT and CDR2 as FQNNGV. CDR3 region: CASSLESRVVTF. The DNA for the CDR3 is TGTGCCAGCAGCTTAGAGTCCAGGGTCGTAACCTTC.

The rearrangement joins TRBV7-2 to TRBJ1-2; D might be TRBD1 (6 bases). Germline CDR1 and CDR2: SGHTA and FQGNSA. V lost 3 bases and J lost 11, with 13 bases in between. This CDR3 has 12 residues. As DNA, the CDR3 is TGTGCCAGCAGCTTCACTTCAGGGGAGTACACCTTC. It codes for CASSFTSGEYTF.

A single count supports this clone. At the DNA level, this CDR3 is encoded by other sequences in the same sample as well. V and J are TRBV2 and TRBJ1-1; D unresolved. V gave up 0 bases and J gave up 4 bases, with 3 bases separating them. Germline lookup yields CDR1 SNHLY and CDR2 FYNNEI. The CDR3 has 12 residues. The CDR3 DNA reads TGTGCCAGCAGTGAAGCGGGCACTGAAGCTTTCTTT. This translates into CASSEAGTEAFF. Full variable domain (missing parts from reference TRBV2 and TRBJ1-1): EPEVTQTPSHQVTQMGQEVILRCVPISNHLYFYWYRQILGQKVEFLVSFYNNEISEKSEIFDDQFSVERPDGSNFTLKIRSTKLEDSAMYFCASSEAGTEAFFGQGTRLTVV.

V and J are TRBV12-1 and TRBJ2-1. TRBV12-1 is a pseudogene. The CDR3 contains 14 residues. The CDR3 spells CASSPGTDHNEQFF. The CDR3 DNA reads TGTGCCAGCAGCCCGGGGACCGATCACAATGAGCAGTTCTTC.

The chain uses TRBV6-5 and TRBJ1-5; D is unresolved. The CDR3 totals 14 residues. CDR1 and CDR2 (germline): MNHEY, SVGAGI. V lost 5 bases to trimming and J lost 4 bases, with 12 bases between them. CDR3 sequence reads: CASSPSGPNQPQHF. Written as DNA, the CDR3 is TGTGCCAGCAGTCCGTCCGGGCCAAATCAGCCCCAGCATTTT.

CDR3 sequence reads: CASSWDSNEQFF. The DNA of the CDR3 is TGTGCCAGCAGTTGGGACTCCAATGAGCAGTTCTTC. This chain joins TRBV5-4 and TRBJ2-1, with D tentatively TRBD2 (6 bases). The length of the CDR3 is 12 residues. CDR1 SGHNT and CDR2 YYREEE come from the germline V gene (reference sequence). V lost 5 bases, J lost 6 bases, and 9 bases lay in between.

The chain is built from TRBV7-3 and TRBJ2-6; weak D call: TRBD1 (5 bases). The CDR3 runs to 18 residues. Germline V gene sequence: CDR1 SGHTA, CDR2 FQGTGA. Trimming pared 5 bases from V and 0 bases from J, leaving 17 bases between. For the CDR3, the DNA is TGTGCCAGCAGCGTCGCCGCCAGGGCTCGCTCTGGGGCCAACGTCCTGACTTTC. It is translated as CASSVAARARSGANVLTF.

The rearrangement links TRBV19 to TRBJ1-5; 8 positions match TRBD1. The V and J ends lost 3 bases and 2 bases, in that order; junction bases with no gene match: 9. This CDR3 is built from 17 residues. CDR1 LNHDA and CDR2 SQIVND come from the germline V gene (reference sequence). The CDR3 coding sequence is TGTGCCAGTAGTATCCTTTTCCCGGACAGGGGCAATCAGCCCCAGCATTTT. Amino acid sequence: CASSILFPDRGNQPQHF.

This sequence joins TRBV13 and TRBJ2-1; 9 bases agree with TRBD2. The CDR3 length is 16 residues. Unmatched junction bases numbered 15, after V lost 5 bases and J lost 10 bases. Germline V gives CDR1 PRHDT, CDR2 FYEKMQ (reference sequence). This CDR3 reads CASSLPPWVAGDEQFF. CDR3 bases: TGTGCCAGCAGCCTACCTCCCTGGGTAGCGGGAGACGAGCAGTTCTTC.